These T cell receptor beta chains were read from a single sample in a study of T cell changes during pregnancy in multiple sclerosis. The data were produced by immunoSEQ multiplex PCR, yet TCRdb's version contains in-frame clones alone and is incomplete. The sample includes about 72,000 clones, 75% to 95% of them seen just once. The source material was peripheral blood, sampled in the third trimester of pregnancy. Every receptor here comes from a female donor in good health, enrolled as a control in a pregnancy study. Both conserved end residues are part of each CDR3. Some rows have no size entry. The others give once, few or many, or a class for an expanded clone.

>.|TRBJ1-2|TRBV9
CASSVLGPNKDGYTF
>once|TRBJ2-5|TRBV7-9
CASSSRGPETQYF
>.|TRBJ2-2|TRBV5-1
CASRGTGEFFGELFF
>.|TRBJ1-5|TRBV19
CASTPGGNQPQHF
>.|TRBJ2-3|TRBV27
CASSFDVAGYTDTQYF
>.|TRBJ1-4|TRBV28
CASSGTGGGEKLFF
>.|TRBJ1-3|TRBV7-8
CASSPGTSGNTIYF
>.|TRBJ1-5|TRBV10-3
CAISGTGEGQPQHF
>.|TRBJ2-1|TRBV7-9
CASSSSDGSSYNEQFF
>.|TRBJ1-2|TRBV6-1
CASSEDNRGQGSFYGYTF
>.|TRBJ2-1|TRBV29-1
CSGCTSGAGNEQFF
>.|TRBJ1-4|TRBV29-1
CSVGQGVNEKLFF
>.|TRBJ2-3|TRBV19
CASSIWRRSSTDTQYF
>.|TRBJ1-6|TRBV7-9
CASSPHQGNYNSPLHF
>.|TRBJ2-6|TRBV7-2
CASRLPGTGRSGANVLTF
>.|TRBJ1-6|TRBV11-2
CASSLGAAEMTGSPLHF
>.|TRBJ1-2|TRBV5-6
CATFRGAGYGYTF
>.|TRBJ1-4|TRBV14
CASSPGKTGANEKLFF